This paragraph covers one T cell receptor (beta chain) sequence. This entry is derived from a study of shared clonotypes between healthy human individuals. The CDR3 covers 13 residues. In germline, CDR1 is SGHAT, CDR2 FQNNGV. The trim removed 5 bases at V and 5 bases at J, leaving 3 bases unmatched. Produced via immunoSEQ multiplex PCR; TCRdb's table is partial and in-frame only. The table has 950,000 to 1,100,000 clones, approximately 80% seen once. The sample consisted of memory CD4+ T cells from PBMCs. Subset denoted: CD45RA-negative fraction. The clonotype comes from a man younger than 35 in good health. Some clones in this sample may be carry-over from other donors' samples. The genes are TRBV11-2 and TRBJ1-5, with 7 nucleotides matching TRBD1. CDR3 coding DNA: TGTGCCAGCAGCCAGACAGGGTATCAGCCCCAGCATTTT. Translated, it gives CASSQTGYQPQHF. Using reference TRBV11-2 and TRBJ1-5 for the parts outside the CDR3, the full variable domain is EAGVAQSPRYKIIEKRQSVAFWCNPISGHATLYWYQQILGQGPKLLIQFQNNGVVDDSQLPKDRFSAERLKGVDSTLKIQPAKLEDSAVYLCASSQTGYQPQHFGDGTRLSIL.